What follows are 9 T cell receptor beta chains derived from one specimen sequenced in a study of tumor-infiltrating lymphocytes in localized non-small cell lung cancer. Using immunoSEQ multiplex PCR, the repertoire was profiled, and TCRdb retains in-frame clones only, with some absent. Counted here are roughly 10,000 clones, just over 85% occurring once; the ten biggest clones make up 7% to 9.5%. Sequences were obtained from uninvolved lung tissue not adjacent to the tumor. These receptors all come from a human donor with non-small cell lung cancer.

J is TRBJ1-6 and V is TRBV2; possibly TRBD1 for D (5 bases). Trimming stripped 10 bases from V and 0 bases from J, with 16 bases between. The CDR3 is 16 amino acids. The germline V gene encodes CDR1 SNHLY and CDR2 FYNNEI. CDR3 sequence reads: CATGPKKGSYNSPLHF. The CDR3 region has the DNA TGTGCCACGGGACCGAAAAAGGGCTCCTATAATTCACCCCTCCACTTT.

By sample fraction, this clone is large. The chain has TRBV6-1 and TRBJ2-3; 10 bases agree with TRBD1. This CDR3 is 13 amino acids long. The V gene end was trimmed by 9 bases and the J gene end by 6 bases; junction bases not matched to a gene: 6. The germline V gene has CDR1 MNHNS and CDR2 SASEGT. The CDR3 reads CASAGQGPDTQYF. CDR3 DNA: TGTGCCAGTGCGGGACAGGGGCCGGATACGCAGTATTTT.

The chain couples TRBV2 to TRBJ2-7; TRBD1 might be the D (6 bases). V lost 7 bases, J lost 0 bases, and 10 bases lay in between. The germline gives CDR1 SNHLY, CDR2 FYNNEI. CDR3 length equals 13 residues. The CDR3 sequence is CASNGQFSYEQYF. CDR3 DNA sequence: TGTGCCAGCAACGGACAGTTCTCCTACGAGCAGTACTTC.

This chain joins TRBV2 and TRBJ1-5, with D uncertain. The germline gives CDR1 SNHLY, CDR2 FYNNEI. V gave up 6 bases and J gave up 1 base, with 13 bases separating them. The CDR3 consists of 15 residues. The CDR3 protein is CASRARGYSNQPQHF. The DNA of the CDR3 is TGTGCCAGCAGGGCCCGGGGTTACAGCAATCAGCCCCAGCATTTT.

J is TRBJ1-4 and V is TRBV6-1; no firm D call. The CDR3 totals 15 residues. Trimming took off 6 bases at V and 0 bases at J, with 11 bases between the two ends. In germline, CDR1 is MNHNS, CDR2 SASEGT. Written as DNA, the CDR3 is TGTGCCAGCAGGGTAGTGAAAGCAACTAATGAAAAACTGTTTTTT. Encoded protein: CASRVVKATNEKLFF.

The rearrangement joins TRBV6-5 to TRBJ2-5; D is unclear. The CDR3 sequence is 15 residues long. CDR1 and CDR2 from the germline V gene are MNHEY and SVGAGI. V was trimmed by 0 bases and J by 5 bases, leaving 13 bases between them. CDR3 residues: CASSYSSSSYETQYF. The CDR3 DNA follows: TGTGCCAGCAGTTACTCGTCTAGTTCCTACGAGACCCAGTACTTC.

This chain connects TRBV4-1 to TRBJ2-5, with 10 bases aligning to TRBD2. Looked up from germline, CDR1 is MGHRA and CDR2 is YSYEKL. There are 16 residues in the CDR3. V lost 0 bases and J lost 5; bases outside the gene matches: 6. CDR3 loop: CASSQDRLAGVETQYF. DNA for the CDR3: TGCGCCAGCAGCCAAGATCGTCTAGCGGGGGTGGAGACCCAGTACTTC.

This clone was recorded once. V and J are TRBV28 and TRBJ1-6, with D tentatively TRBD1 (6 bases). Germline CDR1 MDHEN, CDR2 SYDVKM. Trimming stripped 7 bases from V and 5 bases from J, with 24 bases between. The CDR3 contains 18 residues. The CDR3 here is CASTRTAAWTADNSPLHF. CDR3 DNA: TGTGCCAGCACCCGAACGGCGGCTTGGACAGCAGATAATTCACCCCTCCACTTT.

The rearrangement joins TRBV4-3 to TRBJ2-7, with D possibly being TRBD2 (7 bases). Germline CDR1 is LGHNA and CDR2 is YSLEER. This CDR3 region has 16 residues. The germline V and J ends were trimmed by 0 bases and 6 bases, with 18 bases remaining between them. CDR3 amino acids: CASSQEWGGGAFEQYF. The CDR3 DNA follows: TGCGCCAGCAGCCAAGAATGGGGTGGGGGGGCCTTCGAGCAGTACTTC.